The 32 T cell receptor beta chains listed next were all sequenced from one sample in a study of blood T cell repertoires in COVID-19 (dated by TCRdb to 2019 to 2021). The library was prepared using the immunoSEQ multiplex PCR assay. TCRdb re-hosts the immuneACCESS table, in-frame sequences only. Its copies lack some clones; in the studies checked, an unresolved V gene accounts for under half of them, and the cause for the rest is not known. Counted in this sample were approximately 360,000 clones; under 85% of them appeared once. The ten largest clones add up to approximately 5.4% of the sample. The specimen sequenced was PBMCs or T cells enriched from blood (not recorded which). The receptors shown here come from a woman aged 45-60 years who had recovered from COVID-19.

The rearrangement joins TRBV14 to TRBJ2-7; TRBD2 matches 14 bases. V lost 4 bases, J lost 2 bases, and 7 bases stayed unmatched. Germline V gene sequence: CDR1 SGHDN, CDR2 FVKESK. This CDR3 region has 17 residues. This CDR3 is CASSRGLAGVLPYEQYF. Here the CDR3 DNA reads TGTGCCAGCAGCCGGGGACTAGCGGGAGTGCTCCCCTACGAGCAGTACTTC.

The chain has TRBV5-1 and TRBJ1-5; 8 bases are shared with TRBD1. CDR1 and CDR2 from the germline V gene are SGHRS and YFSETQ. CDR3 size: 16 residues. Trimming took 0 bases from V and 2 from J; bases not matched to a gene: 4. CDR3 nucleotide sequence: TGCGCCAGCAGCTTGGAAGCAGGGGGCGGCAATCAGCCCCAGCATTTT. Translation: CASSLEAGGGNQPQHF.

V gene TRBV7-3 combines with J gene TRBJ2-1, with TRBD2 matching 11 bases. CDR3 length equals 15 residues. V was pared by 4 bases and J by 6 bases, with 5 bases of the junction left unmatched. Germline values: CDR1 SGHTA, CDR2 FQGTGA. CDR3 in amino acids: CASSWGLAAGNEQFF. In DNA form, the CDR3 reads TGTGCCAGCAGCTGGGGACTAGCGGCAGGCAATGAGCAGTTCTTC.

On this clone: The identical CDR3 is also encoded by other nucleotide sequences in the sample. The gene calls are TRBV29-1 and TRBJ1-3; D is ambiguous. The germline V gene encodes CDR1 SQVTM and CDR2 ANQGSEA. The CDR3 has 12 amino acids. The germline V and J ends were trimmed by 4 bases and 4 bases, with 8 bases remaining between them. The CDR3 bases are TGCAGCGTTGCCCCGGGAGGAAACACCATATATTTT. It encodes CSVAPGGNTIYF.

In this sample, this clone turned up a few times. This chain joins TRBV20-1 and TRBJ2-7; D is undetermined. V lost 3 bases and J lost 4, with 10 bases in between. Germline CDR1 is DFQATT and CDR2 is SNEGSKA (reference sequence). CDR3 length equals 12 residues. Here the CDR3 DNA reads TGCAGTGCTAGTGCTAGAGGTTACGAGCAGTACTTC. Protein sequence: CSASARGYEQYF.

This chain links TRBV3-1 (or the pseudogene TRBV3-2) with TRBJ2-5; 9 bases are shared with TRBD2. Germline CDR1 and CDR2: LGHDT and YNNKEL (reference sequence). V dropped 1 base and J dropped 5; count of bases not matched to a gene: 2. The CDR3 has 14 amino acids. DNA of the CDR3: TGTGCCAGCAGCCAAGTCGGACTAGCGGAGACCCAGTACTTC. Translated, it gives CASSQVGLAETQYF.

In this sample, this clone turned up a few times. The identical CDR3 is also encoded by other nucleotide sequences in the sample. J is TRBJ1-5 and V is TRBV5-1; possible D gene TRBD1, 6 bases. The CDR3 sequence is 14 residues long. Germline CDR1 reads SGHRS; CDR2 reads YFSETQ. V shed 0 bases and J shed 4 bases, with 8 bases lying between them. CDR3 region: CASSLGTENQPQHF. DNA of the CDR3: TGCGCCAGCAGCTTGGGGACAGAGAATCAGCCCCAGCATTTT.

CDR3 sequence reads: CASSDARTLQETQYF. The DNA of the CDR3 is TGTGCCAGCAGCGATGCTCGGACTCTCCAAGAGACCCAGTACTTC. The chain recombines TRBV7-9 with TRBJ2-5; D perhaps matches TRBD2 (5 bases). This CDR3 is 15 amino acids long. Germline V lookup: CDR1 SEHNR, CDR2 FQNEAQ (reference sequence). V was cut by 5 bases and J by 1 base, with 14 bases left in between.

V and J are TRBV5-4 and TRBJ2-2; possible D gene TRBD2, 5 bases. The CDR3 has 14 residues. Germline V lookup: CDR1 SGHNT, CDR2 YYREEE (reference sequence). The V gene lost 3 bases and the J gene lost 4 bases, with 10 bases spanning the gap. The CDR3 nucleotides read TGTGCCAGCAGCTCCCCCCTAGCCACCGGGGAGCTGTTTTTT. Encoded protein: CASSSPLATGELFF.

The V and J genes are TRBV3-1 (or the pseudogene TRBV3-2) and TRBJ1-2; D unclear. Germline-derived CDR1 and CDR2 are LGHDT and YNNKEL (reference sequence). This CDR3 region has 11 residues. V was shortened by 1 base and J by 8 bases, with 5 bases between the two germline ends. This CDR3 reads CASSQGLGYTF. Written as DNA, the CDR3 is TGTGCCAGCAGCCAAGGTCTCGGCTACACCTTC.

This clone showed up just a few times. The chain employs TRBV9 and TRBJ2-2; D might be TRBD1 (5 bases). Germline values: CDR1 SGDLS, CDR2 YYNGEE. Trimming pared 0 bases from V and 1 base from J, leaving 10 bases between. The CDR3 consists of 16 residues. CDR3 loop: CASSVVQGWNTGELFF. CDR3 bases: TGTGCCAGCAGCGTAGTGCAGGGCTGGAACACCGGGGAGCTGTTTTTT. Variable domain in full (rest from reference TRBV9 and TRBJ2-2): DSGVTQTPKHLITATGQRVTLRCSPRSGDLSVYWYQQSLDQGLQFLIQYYNGEERAKGNILERFSAQQFPDLHSELNLSSLELGDSALYFCASSVVQGWNTGELFFGEGSRLTVL.

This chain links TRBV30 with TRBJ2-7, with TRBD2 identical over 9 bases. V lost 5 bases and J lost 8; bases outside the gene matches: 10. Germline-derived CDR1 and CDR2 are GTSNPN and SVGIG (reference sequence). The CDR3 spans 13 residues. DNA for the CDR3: TGTGCCTGGTCCCTAGGGACTAGCTCTAAGCAGTACTTC. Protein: CAWSLGTSSKQYF. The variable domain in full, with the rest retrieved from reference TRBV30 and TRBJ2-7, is SQTIHQWPATLVQPVGSPLSLECTVEGTSNPNLYWYRQAAGRGLQLLFYSVGIGQISSEVPQNLSASRPQDRQFILSSKKLLLSDSGFYLCAWSLGTSSKQYFGPGTRLTVT.

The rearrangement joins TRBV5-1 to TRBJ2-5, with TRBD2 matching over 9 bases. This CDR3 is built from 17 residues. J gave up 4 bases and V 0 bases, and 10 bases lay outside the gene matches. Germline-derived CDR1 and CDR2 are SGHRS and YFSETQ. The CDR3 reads CASSLAVAGGPGETQYF. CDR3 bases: TGCGCCAGCAGCTTGGCCGTGGCGGGGGGGCCTGGAGAGACCCAGTACTTC.

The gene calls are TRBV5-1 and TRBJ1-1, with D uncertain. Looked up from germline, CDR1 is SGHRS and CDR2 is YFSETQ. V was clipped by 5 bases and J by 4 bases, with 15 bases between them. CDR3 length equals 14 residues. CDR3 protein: CASSLVAGSTEAFF. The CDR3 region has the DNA TGCGCCAGCAGTCTGGTGGCAGGTAGCACTGAAGCTTTCTTT.

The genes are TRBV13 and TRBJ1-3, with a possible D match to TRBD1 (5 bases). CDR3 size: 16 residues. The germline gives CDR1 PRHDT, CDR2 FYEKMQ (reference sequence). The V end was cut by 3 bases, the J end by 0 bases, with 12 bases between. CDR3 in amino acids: CASSFGAGSSGNTIYF. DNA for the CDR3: TGTGCCAGCAGCTTTGGGGCGGGGAGCTCTGGAAACACCATATATTTT.

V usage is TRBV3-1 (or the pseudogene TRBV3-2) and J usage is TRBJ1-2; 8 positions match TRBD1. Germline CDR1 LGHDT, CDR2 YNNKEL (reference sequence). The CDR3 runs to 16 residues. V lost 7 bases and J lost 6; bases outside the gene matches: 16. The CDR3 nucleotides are TGTGCCAGCAATCCGTCAGGGGGCGTTCGTCGTGATGGCTACACCTTC. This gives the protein CASNPSGGVRRDGYTF.

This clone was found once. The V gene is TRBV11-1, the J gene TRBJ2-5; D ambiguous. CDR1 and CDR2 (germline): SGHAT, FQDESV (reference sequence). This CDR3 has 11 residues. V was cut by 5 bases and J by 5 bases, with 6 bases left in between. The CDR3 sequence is CASSARETQYF. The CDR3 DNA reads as TGTGCCAGCAGCGCCCGGGAGACCCAGTACTTC.

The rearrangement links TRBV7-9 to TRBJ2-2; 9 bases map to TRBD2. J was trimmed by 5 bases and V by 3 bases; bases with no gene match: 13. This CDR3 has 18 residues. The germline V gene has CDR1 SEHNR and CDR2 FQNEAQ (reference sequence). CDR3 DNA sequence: TGTGCCAGCAGCTTGGTAGGATTAGCGGGAGTTCGAACCGGGGAGCTGTTTTTT. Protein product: CASSLVGLAGVRTGELFF.

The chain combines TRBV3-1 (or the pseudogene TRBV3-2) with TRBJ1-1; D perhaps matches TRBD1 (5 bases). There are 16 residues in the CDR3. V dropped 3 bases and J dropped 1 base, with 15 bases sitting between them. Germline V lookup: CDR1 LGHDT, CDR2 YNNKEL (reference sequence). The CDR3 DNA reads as TGTGCCAGCAGCCACGACCTCAGGACACGGAACACTGAAGCTTTCTTT. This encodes CASSHDLRTRNTEAFF.

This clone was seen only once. The CDR3 sequence is CASSWAEGGQPQHF. The DNA of the CDR3 is TGTGCCAGCAGCTGGGCGGAGGGAGGGCAGCCCCAGCATTTT. The chain carries TRBV7-2 and TRBJ1-5; D uncertain. CDR3 size: 14 residues. Germline values: CDR1 SGHTA, CDR2 FQGNSA. V was trimmed by 4 bases and J by 7 bases, leaving 14 bases between them.

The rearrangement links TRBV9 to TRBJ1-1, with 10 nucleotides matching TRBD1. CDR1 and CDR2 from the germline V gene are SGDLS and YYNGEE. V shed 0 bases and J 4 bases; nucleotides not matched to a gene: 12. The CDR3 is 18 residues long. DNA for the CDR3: TGTGCCAGCAGCGTAGGAGTAGGGACAGGGGTTGCGGGCACTGAAGCTTTCTTT. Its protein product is CASSVGVGTGVAGTEAFF.

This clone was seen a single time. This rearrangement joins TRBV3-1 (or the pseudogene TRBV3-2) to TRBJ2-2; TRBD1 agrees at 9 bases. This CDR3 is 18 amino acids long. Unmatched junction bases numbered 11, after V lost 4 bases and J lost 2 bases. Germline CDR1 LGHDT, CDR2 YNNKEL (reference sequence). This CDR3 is CASSPDRGQTTNTGELFF. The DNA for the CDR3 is TGTGCCAGCAGCCCGGACAGGGGACAAACTACTAACACCGGGGAGCTGTTTTTT.

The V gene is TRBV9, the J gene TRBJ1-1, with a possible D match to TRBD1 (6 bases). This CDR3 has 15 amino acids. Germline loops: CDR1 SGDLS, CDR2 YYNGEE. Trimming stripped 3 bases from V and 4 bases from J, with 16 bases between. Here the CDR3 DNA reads TGTGCCAGCAGCGGCCCTGGGGGGGGGCTCACTGAAGCTTTCTTT. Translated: CASSGPGGGLTEAFF.

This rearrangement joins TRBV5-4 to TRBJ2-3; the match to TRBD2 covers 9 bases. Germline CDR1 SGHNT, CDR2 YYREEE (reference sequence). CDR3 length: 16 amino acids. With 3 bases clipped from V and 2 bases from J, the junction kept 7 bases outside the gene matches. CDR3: CASSWGLAGSTDTQYF. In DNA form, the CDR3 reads TGTGCCAGCAGCTGGGGTCTAGCGGGATCCACAGATACGCAGTATTTT.

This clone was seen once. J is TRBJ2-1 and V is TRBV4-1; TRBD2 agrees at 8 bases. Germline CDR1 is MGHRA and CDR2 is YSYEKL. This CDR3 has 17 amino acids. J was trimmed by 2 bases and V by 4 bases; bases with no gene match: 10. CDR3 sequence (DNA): TGCGCCAGCAGCCCAAGCGGGAGTCTACCAGCCTACAATGAGCAGTTCTTC. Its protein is CASSPSGSLPAYNEQFF.

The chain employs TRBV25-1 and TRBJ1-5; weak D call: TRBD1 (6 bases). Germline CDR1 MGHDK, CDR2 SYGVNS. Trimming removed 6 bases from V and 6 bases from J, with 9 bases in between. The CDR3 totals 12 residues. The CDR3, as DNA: TGTGCCAGCAGCCAGGGGAGTCAGCCCCAGCATTTT. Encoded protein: CASSQGSQPQHF.

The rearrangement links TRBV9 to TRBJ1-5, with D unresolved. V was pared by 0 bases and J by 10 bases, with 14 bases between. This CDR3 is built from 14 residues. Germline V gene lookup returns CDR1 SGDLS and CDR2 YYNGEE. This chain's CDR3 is CASSVDSLTIPQHF. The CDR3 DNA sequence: TGTGCCAGCAGCGTAGACAGCTTGACTATACCCCAGCATTTT. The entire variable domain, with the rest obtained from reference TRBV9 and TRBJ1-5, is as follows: DSGVTQTPKHLITATGQRVTLRCSPRSGDLSVYWYQQSLDQGLQFLIQYYNGEERAKGNILERFSAQQFPDLHSELNLSSLELGDSALYFCASSVDSLTIPQHFGDGTRLSIL.

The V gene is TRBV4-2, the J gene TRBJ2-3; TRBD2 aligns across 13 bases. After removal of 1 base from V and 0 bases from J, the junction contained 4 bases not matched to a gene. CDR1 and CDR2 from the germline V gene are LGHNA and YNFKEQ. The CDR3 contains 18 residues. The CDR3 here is CASSQGTSGRTSTDTQYF. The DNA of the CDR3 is TGTGCCAGCAGCCAAGGGACTAGCGGGAGAACTAGCACAGATACGCAGTATTTT.

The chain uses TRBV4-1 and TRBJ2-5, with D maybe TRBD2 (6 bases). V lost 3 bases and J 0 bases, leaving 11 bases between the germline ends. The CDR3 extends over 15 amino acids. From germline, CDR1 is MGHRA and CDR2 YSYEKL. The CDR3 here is CASSHLTRDQETQYF. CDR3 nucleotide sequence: TGCGCCAGCAGCCACCTGACTAGGGACCAAGAGACCCAGTACTTC.

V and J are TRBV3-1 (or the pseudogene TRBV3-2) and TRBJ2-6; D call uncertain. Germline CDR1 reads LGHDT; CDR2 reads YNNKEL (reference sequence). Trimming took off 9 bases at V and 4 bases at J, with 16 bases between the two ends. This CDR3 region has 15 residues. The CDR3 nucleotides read TGTGCCAGTAATCAACCGCGTCTAGGGGCCAACGTCCTGACTTTC. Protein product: CASNQPRLGANVLTF.

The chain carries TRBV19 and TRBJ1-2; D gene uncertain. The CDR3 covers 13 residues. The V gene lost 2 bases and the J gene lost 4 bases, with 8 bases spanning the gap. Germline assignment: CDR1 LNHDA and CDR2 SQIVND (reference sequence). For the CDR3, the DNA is TGTGCCAGTAGTATAATGTCCGGCTATGGCTACACCTTC. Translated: CASSIMSGYGYTF.

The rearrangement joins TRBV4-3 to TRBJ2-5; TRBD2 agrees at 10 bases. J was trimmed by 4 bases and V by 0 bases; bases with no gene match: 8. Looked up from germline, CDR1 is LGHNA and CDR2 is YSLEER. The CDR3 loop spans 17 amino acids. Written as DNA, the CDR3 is TGCGCCAGCAGCCAAGATGCTAGCGGGAGAGTGGGAGAGACCCAGTACTTC. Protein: CASSQDASGRVGETQYF.